This entry concerns a single TCR beta chain. This sample is drawn from a study of blood T cell repertoires in COVID-19. Whole-study context: From T cells, B-cell-depleted T cells, or PBMCs came the material, which was cDNA or gDNA.

Researchers sorted participants into cohorts using their self-reported clinical history. Cohort 3 recovery required two negative PCRs, clearance, or symptom resolution. Sequencing used immunoSEQ multiplex PCR; TCRdb keeps in-frame clones, though not all of them. The sample lists 200,000 to 250,000 clones; approximately 85% were seen once. The sequenced sample consisted of PBMCs or T cells enriched from blood (not recorded which). The sequence was obtained from a woman between 50 and 59 years old who had recovered from COVID-19.

In DNA form, the CDR3 reads TGTGCCAGCAGCTTAACGGGGAATAGCAATCAGCCCCAGCATTTT. Protein sequence: CASSLTGNSNQPQHF. This chain connects TRBV5-8 to TRBJ1-5; D is unclear. CDR3 length equals 15 residues. Germline CDR1 reads SGHTS; CDR2 reads YDEGEE. The V and J ends lost 2 bases and 0 bases respectively, with 9 bases between them. The whole variable domain, remainder taken from reference TRBV5-8 and TRBJ1-5, is EAGVTQSPTHLIKTRGQQATLRCSPISGHTSVYWYQQALGLGLQFLLWYDEGEERNRGNFPPRFSGRQFPNYSSELNVNALELEDSALYLCASSLTGNSNQPQHFGDGTRLSIL.